This T cell receptor beta chain emerged from a study of cytomegalovirus exposure and HLA in healthy donors. Study outcomes and limitations: As a later analysis revealed, the rate of TCR association differed by HLA locus, with DRB1 most and HLA-C fewest.

60 Vbeta and 13 Jbeta primers were used in PCR. Only in-frame clones appear in the TCRdb table, and some are missing; sequencing was by immunoSEQ multiplex PCR. The sample carries about 130,000 clones, about 80% recorded once. As concerns this clone: Its antigen remains unknown.

Germline CDR1 is LGHNA and CDR2 is YNFKEQ. This CDR3 is 15 amino acids long. With V trimmed by 6 bases and J by 7 bases, 10 bases remained unmatched. The sequenced sample was PBMCs. The chain links TRBV4-2 to TRBJ2-1; TRBD1 aligns across 9 bases. The receptor's source is a man aged 35-49 years in good health and CMV-seronegative. This chain's CDR3 is CASRKAGQGVNEQFF. CDR3 sequence (DNA): TGTGCCAGCAGAAAAGCGGGACAGGGCGTGAATGAGCAGTTCTTC.